One sample yielded the 5 T cell receptor beta chains listed below, sequenced in a study of blood T cells in healthy people across ages. A second PCR of about 6 to 12 cycles used a sample-barcoded 5' primer and a J-beta primer mix. TCRdb fed the 5' RACE reads into MiXCR, producing one record per CDR3 protein. The sample gives approximately 800,000 distinct CDR3 sequences, roughly 50% of which show up once; approximately 20% is in the top ten. Source material: blood. These receptors all stem from a man between 25 and 39 years old in good health.

The chain carries TRBV7-9 and TRBJ2-5; TRBD2 is a possible D gene (6 bases). The J call may be faulty, since TRBJ2-7 better matches the DNA end. Germline CDR1 SEHNR, CDR2 FQNEAQ (reference sequence). The CDR3 loop spans 14 amino acids. DNA of the CDR3: TGTGCCAGCAGCTTGACGGGAGTCATGTACGAGCAGTACTTC. This sequence encodes CASSLTGVMYEQYF.

V and J are TRBV28 and TRBJ2-7; D is unresolved. Germline V lookup: CDR1 MDHEN, CDR2 SYDVKM. V lost 7 bases, J lost 7 bases, and 23 bases lay in between. This CDR3 contains 15 residues. The DNA of the CDR3 is TGTGCCAGCAATAATCCGGACGGTCAGCGCGCGGAGCAGTACTTC. It encodes CASNNPDGQRAEQYF.

This clonotype has just a few counts. The chain is built from TRBV27 and TRBJ2-1; 8 nucleotides match TRBD2. Germline V gene lookup returns CDR1 MNHEY and CDR2 SMNVEV (reference sequence). This CDR3 is built from 16 residues. Trimming removed 0 bases from V and 3 bases from J; junction bases left unmatched: 4. CDR3 in DNA: TGTGCCAGCAGTTTATCGGGGACTAGTGACTACAATGAGCAGTTCTTC. Translation gives CASSLSGTSDYNEQFF.

The V and J genes are TRBV29-1 and TRBJ2-3; weak D call: TRBD2 (6 bases). CDR1 SQVTM and CDR2 ANQGSEA come from the germline V gene. The V gene lost 6 bases and the J gene lost 5 bases, with 18 bases spanning the gap. This CDR3 is 14 amino acids long. This CDR3 is CSVVTSSYGDTQYF. In nucleotides, the CDR3 is TGCAGCGTCGTAACTAGCAGTTATGGAGATACGCAGTATTTT.

The chain recombines TRBV28 with TRBJ2-3; unclear D gene. Germline assignment: CDR1 MDHEN and CDR2 SYDVKM. V lost 6 bases and J lost 6, with 16 bases in between. The length of the CDR3 is 14 residues. DNA of the CDR3: TGTGCCAGCAGATCCCCTCACTCACTGGATACGCAGTATTTT. Its protein product is CASRSPHSLDTQYF.